A single sample gave rise to the 16 T cell receptor beta chains below, sequenced in a study of human T cells and chemical hapten exposure. TCRdb analysed the RACE reads with MiXCR anew, one entry per CDR3 protein. The sample has more than 300,000 distinct CDR3 sequences, roughly 4.6% seen once. Time point: pre-sensitization, week 0. Treatment indicated: therapeutic diphenylcyclopropenone sensitization with weekly scalp DPC. The specimen comprised whole blood, sampled in connection with sensitization to the hapten diphenylcyclopropenone (DPC). The receptors shown here come from a woman between 50 and 59 years old with alopecia areata. Some clones in this sample may be carry-over from other donors' samples.

This clonotype was recorded at least ten times. The chain links TRBV29-1 to TRBJ1-3; D is perhaps TRBD1 (6 bases). The CDR3 runs 11 residues. V was shortened by 6 bases and J by 7 bases, with 10 bases between the two germline ends. The germline CDR1 and CDR2 sequences are SQVTM and ANQGSEA. CDR3 in amino acids: CSVPQGNTIYF. The DNA of the CDR3 is TGCAGCGTGCCACAGGGCAACACCATATATTTT.

CDR3: CASSVGPQVKQFF. CDR3 DNA sequence: TGTGCCAGCAGCGTAGGGCCCCAGGTAAAGCAGTTCTTC. V and J are TRBV9 and TRBJ2-1; D gene unclear. This CDR3 is 13 amino acids long. Trimming removed 0 bases from V and 11 bases from J, with 12 bases in between. CDR1 is SGDLS, CDR2 YYNGEE, per germline.

The table lists this clonotype with a few counts. The chain is built from TRBV12-3 or TRBV12-4 and TRBJ2-7; D call uncertain. The V end lost 6 bases, the J end lost 3 bases, and 21 bases lay between the germline ends. This CDR3 is 16 amino acids long. The CDR3 DNA is TGTGCCAGCAGCCGAATCCCCAGCGCTGTACTCTACGAGCAGTACTTC. It specifies CASSRIPSAVLYEQYF.

At least ten counts were recorded for this clonotype. The rearrangement links TRBV29-1 to TRBJ2-1, with 9 bases that match TRBD2. Germline CDR1 is SQVTM and CDR2 is ANQGSEA. The CDR3 length is 17 residues. With 3 bases clipped from V and 2 bases from J, the junction kept 11 bases outside the gene matches. CDR3 nucleotides: TGCAGCGTTGATCCGATGACTAGCGGAGGGGCCTACAATGAGCAGTTCTTC. Encoded protein: CSVDPMTSGGAYNEQFF.

The J gene is TRBJ2-7, the V gene TRBV7-2; 10 bases fit TRBD1. Germline CDR1 is SGHTA and CDR2 is FQGNSA. J was trimmed by 6 bases and V by 3 bases; bases with no gene match: 5. CDR3 length: 14 amino acids. CDR3 sequence reads: CASSLRDRGSEQYF. In nucleotides, the CDR3 is TGTGCCAGCAGCTTGAGGGACAGGGGAAGCGAGCAGTACTTC.

This clonotype was seen a few times. This chain uses TRBV6-5 with TRBJ1-1, with a weak D call TRBD1 (6 bases). The CDR3 runs 15 residues. Looked up from germline, CDR1 is MNHEY and CDR2 is SVGAGI. The V end was cut by 0 bases, the J end by 4 bases, with 12 bases between. The CDR3 DNA follows: TGTGCCAGCAGTTACTCGAGAGGAGGGGGCACTGAAGCTTTCTTT. The encoded protein is CASSYSRGGGTEAFF.

This clonotype was observed many times. The chain employs TRBV9 and TRBJ1-2; TRBD1 matches at 8 bases. The trim removed 4 bases at V and 6 bases at J, leaving 11 bases unmatched. Germline CDR1 reads SGDLS; CDR2 reads YYNGEE. The CDR3 runs 15 residues. CDR3 sequence reads: CASSPPTGEGDGYTF. The DNA of the CDR3 is TGTGCCAGCAGCCCGCCGACAGGGGAGGGCGATGGCTACACCTTC.

This clonotype was counted many times. The chain couples TRBV20-1 to TRBJ2-3; a possible D gene is TRBD2 (6 bases). CDR1 and CDR2 from the germline V gene are DFQATT and SNEGSKA (reference sequence). Trimming shortened V by 6 bases and J by 0 bases, and 13 bases separated the two germline ends. This CDR3 region has 14 residues. The CDR3, as DNA: TGCAGTGCAACAGGAGGGCTAAGCACAGATACGCAGTATTTT. Translated, it gives CSATGGLSTDTQYF.

This rearrangement joins TRBV18 to TRBJ1-1; possible D gene TRBD1, 5 bases. CDR3 length: 16 residues. CDR1 and CDR2 (germline): KGHSH, LQKENI. V shed 0 bases and J shed 7 bases, with 18 bases lying between them. The CDR3 here is CASSPPRTAPGDEAFF. As DNA, the CDR3 is TGTGCCAGCTCACCACCGAGGACGGCTCCGGGGGATGAAGCTTTCTTT.

V is TRBV25-1 and J is TRBJ2-5, with D maybe TRBD1 (8 bases). With 5 bases removed from V and 5 bases from J, the gap between germline ends came to 12 bases. The CDR3 contains 13 residues. CDR1 is MGHDK, CDR2 SYGVNS, per germline. CDR3 loop: CASSTGGDETQYF. In DNA, the CDR3 is TGTGCCAGCAGTACAGGGGGGGATGAGACCCAGTACTTC.

This clonotype was seen many times. The chain combines TRBV9 with TRBJ2-1, with TRBD2 identical over 14 bases. Germline V gene lookup returns CDR1 SGDLS and CDR2 YYNGEE. V lost 0 bases and J lost 6; bases outside the gene matches: 2. CDR3 length: 16 amino acids. CDR3 coding DNA: TGTGCCAGCAGCGTAGGACTAGCGGGAGGGCCCAATGAGCAGTTCTTC. Translated, it gives CASSVGLAGGPNEQFF. Together with reference TRBV9 and TRBJ2-1, the CDR3 gives the full variable domain: DSGVTQTPKHLITATGQRVTLRCSPRSGDLSVYWYQQSLDQGLQFLIQYYNGEERAKGNILERFSAQQFPDLHSELNLSSLELGDSALYFCASSVGLAGGPNEQFFGPGTRLTVL.

This clonotype was counted ten times or more. The CDR3 DNA reads TGTGCCATCAGGGGGACCGGGGTCGGGTCCCAGCATTTT. Its protein product is CAIRGTGVGSQHF. The rearrangement uses TRBV10-3 and TRBJ1-5; TRBD1 might be the D (5 bases). There are 13 residues in the CDR3. V lost 6 bases and J lost 11, with 17 bases in between. Germline V gene lookup returns CDR1 ENHRY and CDR2 SYGVKD.

At least ten counts were recorded for this clonotype. This chain uses TRBV4-2 with TRBJ2-3; 7 bases fit TRBD1. The CDR3 loop spans 14 amino acids. The germline V gene encodes CDR1 LGHNA and CDR2 YNFKEQ. V lost 7 bases, J lost 5 bases, and 9 bases stayed unmatched. The CDR3 nucleotides read TGTGCCAGCAACCCAAGGGGGCAGGAAGATACGCAGTATTTT. Its protein product is CASNPRGQEDTQYF.

This chain's CDR3 is CASSQEPRTGNTGELFF. The CDR3 DNA reads as TGCGCCAGCAGCCAAGAACCCCGGACAGGAAACACCGGGGAGCTGTTTTTT. The rearrangement joins TRBV4-1 to TRBJ2-2; 7 bases are shared with TRBD1. The CDR3 runs 17 residues. Germline V gene lookup returns CDR1 MGHRA and CDR2 YSYEKL. Unmatched junction bases numbered 6, after V lost 0 bases and J lost 2 bases.

The chain is built from TRBV30 and TRBJ2-7; TRBD2 matches at 9 bases. Germline V gene data show CDR1 as GTSNPN and CDR2 as SVGIG (reference sequence). V gave up 2 bases and J gave up 2 bases; unmatched junction bases: 10. The CDR3 covers 16 residues. The CDR3 reads CAWSSSGTSRPYEQYF. For the CDR3, the DNA is TGTGCCTGGAGTTCGTCCGGGACTAGCCGGCCCTACGAGCAGTACTTC.

The V call is TRBV4-3, the J call TRBJ2-1, with TRBD2 as a possible D gene (5 bases). The CDR3 loop spans 15 amino acids. The germline gives CDR1 LGHNA, CDR2 YSLEER. Deletions cut 3 bases from V and 2 bases from J, with 11 bases between. The chain's CDR3 is CASSQSSNPYNEQFF. The CDR3 region has the DNA TGCGCCAGCAGCCAGTCTAGCAATCCCTACAATGAGCAGTTCTTC.